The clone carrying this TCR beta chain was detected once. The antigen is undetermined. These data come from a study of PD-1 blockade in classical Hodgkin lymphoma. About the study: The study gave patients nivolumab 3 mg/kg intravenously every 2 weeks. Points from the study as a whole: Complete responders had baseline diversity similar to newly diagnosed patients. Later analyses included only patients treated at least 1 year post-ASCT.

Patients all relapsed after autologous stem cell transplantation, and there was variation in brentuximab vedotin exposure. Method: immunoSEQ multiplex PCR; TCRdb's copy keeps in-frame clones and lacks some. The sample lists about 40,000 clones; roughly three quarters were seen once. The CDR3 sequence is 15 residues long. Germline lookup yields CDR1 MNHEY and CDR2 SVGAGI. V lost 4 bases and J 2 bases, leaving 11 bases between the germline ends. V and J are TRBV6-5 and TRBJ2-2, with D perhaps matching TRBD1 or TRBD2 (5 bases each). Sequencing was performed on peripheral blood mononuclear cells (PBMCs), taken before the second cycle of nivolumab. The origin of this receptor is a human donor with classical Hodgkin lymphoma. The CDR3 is CASSWRQGNTGELFF. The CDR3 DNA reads TGTGCCAGCAGTTGGAGGCAGGGAAACACCGGGGAGCTGTTTTTT.